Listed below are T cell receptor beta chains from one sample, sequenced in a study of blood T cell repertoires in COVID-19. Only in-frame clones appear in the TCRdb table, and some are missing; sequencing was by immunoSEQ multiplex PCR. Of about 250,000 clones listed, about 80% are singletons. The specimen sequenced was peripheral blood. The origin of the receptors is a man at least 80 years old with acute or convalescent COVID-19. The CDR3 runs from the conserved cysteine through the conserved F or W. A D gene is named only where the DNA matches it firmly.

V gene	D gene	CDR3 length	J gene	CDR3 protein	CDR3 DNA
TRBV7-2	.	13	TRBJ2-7	CASSLLLASEQYF	TGTGCCAGCAGCTTACTGCTAGCGAGTGAGCAGTACTTC
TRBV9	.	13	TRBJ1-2	CASSVELSYGYTF	TGTGCCAGCAGCGTCGAGCTGTCCTATGGCTACACCTTC
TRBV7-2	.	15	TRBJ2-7	CASSFLRGQRYEQYF	TGTGCCAGCAGCTTTCTACGAGGACAGCGCTACGAGCAGTACTTC
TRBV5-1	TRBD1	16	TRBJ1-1	CASSLGSGQMNTEAFF	TGCGCCAGCAGCTTGGGCTCGGGACAGATGAACACTGAAGCTTTCTTT
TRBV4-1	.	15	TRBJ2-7	CASSQVNRQPYEQYF	TGCGCCAGCAGCCAAGTTAATCGACAGCCCTACGAGCAGTACTTC
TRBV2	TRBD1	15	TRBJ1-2	CASGAGTGGNNGYTF	TGTGCCAGCGGAGCCGGGACAGGGGGCAATAACGGCTACACCTTC
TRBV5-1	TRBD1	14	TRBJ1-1	CASSPQDRGTEAFF	TGCGCCAGCAGCCCTCAGGACAGGGGCACTGAAGCTTTCTTT
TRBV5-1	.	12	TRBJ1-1	CASSLDGYEAFF	TGCGCCAGCAGCTTGGACGGGTACGAAGCTTTCTTT
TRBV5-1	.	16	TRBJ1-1	CASSLAGKGGNTEAFF	TGCGCCAGCAGCTTGGCCGGAAAAGGGGGGAACACTGAAGCTTTCTTT
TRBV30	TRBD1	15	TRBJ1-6	CAWSPRDRGNSPLHF	TGTGCCTGGAGTCCACGGGACAGGGGGAATTCACCCCTCCACTTT